This TCR beta chain was documented in a study of chemoradiotherapy in HPV16-positive cancers. Germline-derived CDR1 and CDR2 are LNHDA and SQIVND (reference sequence). The V segment lost 2 bases and the J segment 4 bases; nucleotides outside the gene matches: 8. The CDR3 is 15 amino acids. Only one count was recorded for this clone. The protocol was immunoSEQ multiplex PCR, while the TCRdb copy is restricted to in-frame clones and leaves out a portion. This sample has over 7,000 clones, with 80% found just once. The chain employs TRBV19 and TRBJ2-7; 7 bases fit TRBD1. The receptor's source is a human donor with HPV-associated anogenital cancer. This material was collected from a patient who underwent chemoradiotherapy. Here the CDR3 reads CASSIRVQGVYEQYF. The CDR3 nucleotides are TGTGCCAGTAGTATACGGGTTCAGGGGGTATACGAGCAGTACTTC.